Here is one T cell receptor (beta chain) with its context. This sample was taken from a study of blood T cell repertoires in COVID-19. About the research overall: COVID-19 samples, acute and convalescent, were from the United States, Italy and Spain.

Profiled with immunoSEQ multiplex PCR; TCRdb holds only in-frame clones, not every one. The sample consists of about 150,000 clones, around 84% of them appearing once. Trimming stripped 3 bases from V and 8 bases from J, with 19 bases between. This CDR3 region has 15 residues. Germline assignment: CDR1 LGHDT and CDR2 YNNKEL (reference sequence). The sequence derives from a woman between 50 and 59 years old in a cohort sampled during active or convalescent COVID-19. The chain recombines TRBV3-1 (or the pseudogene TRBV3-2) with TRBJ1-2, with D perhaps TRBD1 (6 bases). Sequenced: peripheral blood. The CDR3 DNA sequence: TGTGCCAGCAGCCAGAACCCGCAGGGGATGGGAGGCTACACCTTC. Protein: CASSQNPQGMGGYTF.